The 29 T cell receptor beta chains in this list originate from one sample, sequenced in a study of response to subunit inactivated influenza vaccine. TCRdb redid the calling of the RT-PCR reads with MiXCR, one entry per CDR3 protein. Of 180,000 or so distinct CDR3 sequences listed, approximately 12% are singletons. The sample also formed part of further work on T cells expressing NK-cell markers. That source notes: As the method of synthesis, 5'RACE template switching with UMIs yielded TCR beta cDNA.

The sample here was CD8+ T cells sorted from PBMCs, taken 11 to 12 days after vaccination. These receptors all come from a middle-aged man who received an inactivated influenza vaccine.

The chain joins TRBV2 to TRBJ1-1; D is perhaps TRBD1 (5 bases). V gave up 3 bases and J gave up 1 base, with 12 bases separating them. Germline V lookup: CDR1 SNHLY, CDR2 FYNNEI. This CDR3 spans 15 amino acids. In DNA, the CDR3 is TGTGCCAGCAGTGAGGCGTACAGGCCGAACACTGAAGCTTTCTTT. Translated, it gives CASSEAYRPNTEAFF. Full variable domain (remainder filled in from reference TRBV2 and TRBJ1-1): EPEVTQTPSHQVTQMGQEVILRCVPISNHLYFYWYRQILGQKVEFLVSFYNNEISEKSEIFDDQFSVERPDGSNFTLKIRSTKLEDSAMYFCASSEAYRPNTEAFFGQGTRLTVV.

In DNA, the CDR3 is TGTGCCAGCAGCCCCGGGACAGGGTCCAATGAGCAGTTCTTC. Translating it yields CASSPGTGSNEQFF. V and J are TRBV7-9 and TRBJ2-1; 9 nucleotides agree with TRBD1. V trimming: 5 bases; J trimming: 6 bases; junction bases outside the gene matches: 5. Germline assignment: CDR1 SEHNR and CDR2 FQNEAQ (reference sequence). The length of the CDR3 is 14 residues.

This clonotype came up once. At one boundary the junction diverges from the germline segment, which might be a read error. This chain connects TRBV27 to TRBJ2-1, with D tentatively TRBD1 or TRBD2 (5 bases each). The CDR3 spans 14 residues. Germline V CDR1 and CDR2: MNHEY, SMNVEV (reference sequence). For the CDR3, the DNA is TGTGCCAGCCGTTTCGGGACCCGGTATTTCAAGCAGTTCTTC. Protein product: CASRFGTRYFKQFF.

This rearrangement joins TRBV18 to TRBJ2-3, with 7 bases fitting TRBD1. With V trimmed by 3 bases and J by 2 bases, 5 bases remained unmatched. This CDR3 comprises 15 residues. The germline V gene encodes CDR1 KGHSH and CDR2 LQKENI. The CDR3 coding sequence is TGTGCCAGCTCACCCCGGGACAGACTCACAGATACGCAGTATTTT. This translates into CASSPRDRLTDTQYF.

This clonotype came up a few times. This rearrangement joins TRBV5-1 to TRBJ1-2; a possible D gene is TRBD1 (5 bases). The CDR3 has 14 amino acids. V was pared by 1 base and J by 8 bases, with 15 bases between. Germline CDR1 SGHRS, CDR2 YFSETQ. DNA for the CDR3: TGCGCCAGCAGCTTGACAGGCCCTCTCGGCGGCTACACCTTC. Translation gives CASSLTGPLGGYTF.

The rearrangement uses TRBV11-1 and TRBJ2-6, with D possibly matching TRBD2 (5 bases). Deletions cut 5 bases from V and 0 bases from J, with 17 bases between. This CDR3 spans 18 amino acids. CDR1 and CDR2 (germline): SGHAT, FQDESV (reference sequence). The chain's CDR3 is CASSTGLARYSGANVLTF. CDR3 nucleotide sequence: TGTGCCAGCAGCACCGGATTAGCGCGCTACTCTGGGGCCAACGTCCTGACTTTC.

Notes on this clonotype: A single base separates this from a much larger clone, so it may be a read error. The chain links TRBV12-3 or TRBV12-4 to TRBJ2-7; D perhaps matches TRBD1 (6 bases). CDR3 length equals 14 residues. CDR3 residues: CASSHTGNSYEQCF. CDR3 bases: TGTGCCAGCAGTCATACAGGGAACTCCTACGAGCAGTGCTTC.

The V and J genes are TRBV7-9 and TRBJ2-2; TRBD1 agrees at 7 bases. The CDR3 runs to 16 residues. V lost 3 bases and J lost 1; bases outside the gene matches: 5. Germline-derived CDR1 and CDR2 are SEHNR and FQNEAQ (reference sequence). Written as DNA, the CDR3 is TGTGCCAGCAGCTTTTGGCAGGGGGTGAACACCGGGGAGCTGTTTTTT. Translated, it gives CASSFWQGVNTGELFF.

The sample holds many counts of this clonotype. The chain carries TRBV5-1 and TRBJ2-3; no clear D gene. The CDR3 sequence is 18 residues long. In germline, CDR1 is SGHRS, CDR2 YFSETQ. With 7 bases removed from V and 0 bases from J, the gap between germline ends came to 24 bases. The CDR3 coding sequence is TGCGCCAGCCAGCTTGGGCCTCTGTTGGGTCCTAGCACAGATACGCAGTATTTT. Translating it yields CASQLGPLLGPSTDTQYF.

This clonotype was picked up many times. Written as DNA, the CDR3 is TGTGCCATCAGTGCCGGACTAGCGGTCCCAGATACGCAGTATTTT. The encoded protein is CAISAGLAVPDTQYF. The J gene is TRBJ2-3, the V gene TRBV10-3, with 10 bases aligning to TRBD2. After removal of 4 bases from V and 4 bases from J, the junction contained 5 bases not matched to a gene. This CDR3 is built from 15 residues. CDR1 is ENHRY, CDR2 SYGVKD, per germline.

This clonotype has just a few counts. CDR3 amino acids: CASSYWTGLKNTEAFF. CDR3 in DNA: TGTGCCAGCAGTTATTGGACAGGACTAAAGAACACTGAAGCTTTCTTT. The V and J genes are TRBV6-2 or TRBV6-3 and TRBJ1-1; TRBD1 aligns across 7 bases. CDR1 is MNHEY, CDR2 SVGEGT, per germline. The CDR3 is made up of 16 amino acids. Trimming took 3 bases from V and 1 from J; bases not matched to a gene: 8.

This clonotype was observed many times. In nucleotides, the CDR3 is TGTGCCAGCAGTTTGTTGGCAGGGTCAGAGACCCAGTACTTC. It specifies CASSLLAGSETQYF. This chain uses TRBV12-3 or TRBV12-4 with TRBJ2-5, with D perhaps matching TRBD1 (5 bases). The ends were cut back, 3 bases at V and 4 bases at J, with 12 bases in the middle. This CDR3 comprises 14 residues.

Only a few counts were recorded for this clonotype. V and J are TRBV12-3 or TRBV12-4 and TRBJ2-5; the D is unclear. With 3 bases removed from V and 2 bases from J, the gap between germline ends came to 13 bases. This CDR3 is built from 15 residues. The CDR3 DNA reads TGTGCCAGCAGTTTTCTGGCACAGTCTCAAGAGACCCAGTACTTC. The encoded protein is CASSFLAQSQETQYF.

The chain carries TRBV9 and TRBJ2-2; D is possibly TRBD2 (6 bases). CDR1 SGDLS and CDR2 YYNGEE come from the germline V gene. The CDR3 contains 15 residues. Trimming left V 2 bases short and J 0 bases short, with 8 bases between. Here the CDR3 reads CASSVGTSNTGELFF. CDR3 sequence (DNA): TGTGCCAGCAGCGTTGGGACTTCGAACACCGGGGAGCTGTTTTTT. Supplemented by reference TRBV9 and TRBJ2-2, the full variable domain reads DSGVTQTPKHLITATGQRVTLRCSPRSGDLSVYWYQQSLDQGLQFLIQYYNGEERAKGNILERFSAQQFPDLHSELNLSSLELGDSALYFCASSVGTSNTGELFFGEGSRLTVL.

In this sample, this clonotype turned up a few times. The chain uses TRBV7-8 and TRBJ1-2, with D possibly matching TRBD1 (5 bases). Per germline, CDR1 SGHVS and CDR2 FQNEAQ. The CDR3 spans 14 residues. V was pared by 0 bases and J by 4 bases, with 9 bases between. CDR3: CASSLATGAYGYTF. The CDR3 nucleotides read TGTGCCAGCAGCTTAGCGACCGGGGCCTATGGCTACACCTTC.

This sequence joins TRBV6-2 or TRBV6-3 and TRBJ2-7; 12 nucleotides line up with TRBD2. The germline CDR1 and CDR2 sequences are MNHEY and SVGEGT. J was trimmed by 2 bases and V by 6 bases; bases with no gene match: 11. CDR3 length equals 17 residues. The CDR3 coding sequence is TGTGCCAGCAGCTGGAGTAGGACTAGCGGGATACCCTACGAGCAGTACTTC. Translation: CASSWSRTSGIPYEQYF.

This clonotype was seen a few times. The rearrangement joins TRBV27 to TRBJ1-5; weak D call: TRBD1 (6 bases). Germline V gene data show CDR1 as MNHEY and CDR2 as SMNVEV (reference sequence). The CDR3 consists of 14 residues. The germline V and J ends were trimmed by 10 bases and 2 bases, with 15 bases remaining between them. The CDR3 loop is CATGRGVGNQPQHF. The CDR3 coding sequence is TGTGCCACCGGGAGGGGGGTGGGCAATCAGCCCCAGCATTTT.

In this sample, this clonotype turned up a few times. The CDR3 region has the DNA TGCGCCAGCAGCTTAGGCAGGAGCTCTGGAAACACCATATATTTT. It encodes CASSLGRSSGNTIYF. This chain connects TRBV5-1 to TRBJ1-3; D remains unclear. V lost 2 bases and J lost 0, with 9 bases in between. The CDR3 is 15 amino acids. The germline V gene has CDR1 SGHRS and CDR2 YFSETQ.

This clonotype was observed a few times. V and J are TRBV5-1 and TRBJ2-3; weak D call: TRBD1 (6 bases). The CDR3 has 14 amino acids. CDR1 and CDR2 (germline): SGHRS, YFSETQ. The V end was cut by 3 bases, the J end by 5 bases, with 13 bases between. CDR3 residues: CASSSTGYRDTQYF. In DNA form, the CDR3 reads TGCGCCAGCAGCTCTACAGGGTATCGAGATACGCAGTATTTT.

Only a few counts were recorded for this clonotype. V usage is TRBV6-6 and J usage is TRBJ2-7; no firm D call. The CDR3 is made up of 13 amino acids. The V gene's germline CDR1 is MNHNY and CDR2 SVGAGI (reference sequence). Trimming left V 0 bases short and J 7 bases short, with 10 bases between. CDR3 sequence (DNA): TGTGCCAGCAGTTACTCTGGGCTCGGGGAGCAGTACTTC. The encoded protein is CASSYSGLGEQYF.

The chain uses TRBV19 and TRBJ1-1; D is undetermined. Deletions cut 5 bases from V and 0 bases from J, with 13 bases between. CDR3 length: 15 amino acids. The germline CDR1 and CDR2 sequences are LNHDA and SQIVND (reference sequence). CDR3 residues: CASSSSAPLNTEAFF. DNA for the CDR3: TGTGCCAGTAGTTCTTCAGCGCCATTGAACACTGAAGCTTTCTTT.

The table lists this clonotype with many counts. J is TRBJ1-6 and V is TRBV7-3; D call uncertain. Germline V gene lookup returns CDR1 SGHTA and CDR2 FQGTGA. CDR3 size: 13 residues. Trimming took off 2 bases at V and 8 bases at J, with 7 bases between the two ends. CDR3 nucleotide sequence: TGTGCCAGCAGCTTAGGTTACTATTCACCCCTCCACTTT. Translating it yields CASSLGYYSPLHF.

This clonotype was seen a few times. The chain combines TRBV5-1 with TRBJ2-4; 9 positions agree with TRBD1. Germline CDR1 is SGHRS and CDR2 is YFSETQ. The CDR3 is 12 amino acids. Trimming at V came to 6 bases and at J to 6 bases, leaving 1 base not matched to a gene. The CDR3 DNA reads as TGCGCCAGCACGGGACAGGGAAACATTCAGTACTTC. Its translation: CASTGQGNIQYF. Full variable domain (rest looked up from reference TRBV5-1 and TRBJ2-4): KAGVTQTPRYLIKTRGQQVTLSCSPISGHRSVSWYQQTPGQGLQFLFEYFSETQRNKGNFPGRFSGRQFSNSRSEMNVSTLELGDSALYLCASTGQGNIQYFGAGTRLSVL.

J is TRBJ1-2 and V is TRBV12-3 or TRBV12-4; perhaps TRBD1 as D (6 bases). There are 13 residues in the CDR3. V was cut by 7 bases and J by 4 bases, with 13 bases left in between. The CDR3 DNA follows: TGTGCCAGCACTTTTGAGGGGGGCTATGGCTACACCTTC. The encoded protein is CASTFEGGYGYTF.

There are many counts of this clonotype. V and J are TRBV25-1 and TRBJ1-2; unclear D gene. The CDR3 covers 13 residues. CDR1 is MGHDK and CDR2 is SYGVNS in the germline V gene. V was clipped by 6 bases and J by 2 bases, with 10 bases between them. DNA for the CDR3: TGTGCCAGCAGCTTTGAGTTAAACTATGGCTACACCTTC. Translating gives CASSFELNYGYTF.

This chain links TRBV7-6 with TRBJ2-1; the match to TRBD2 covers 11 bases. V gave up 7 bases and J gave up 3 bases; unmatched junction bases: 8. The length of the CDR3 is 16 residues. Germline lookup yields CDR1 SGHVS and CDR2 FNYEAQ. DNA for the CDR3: TGTGCCAGCACTTTAGGGGGACTAGCGGACTACAATGAGCAGTTCTTC. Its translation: CASTLGGLADYNEQFF. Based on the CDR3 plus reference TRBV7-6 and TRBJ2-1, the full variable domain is GAGVSQSPRYKVTKRGQDVALRCDPISGHVSLYWYRQALGQGPEFLTYFNYEAQQDKSGLPNDRFSAERPEGSISTLTIQRTEQRDSAMYRCASTLGGLADYNEQFFGPGTRLTVL.

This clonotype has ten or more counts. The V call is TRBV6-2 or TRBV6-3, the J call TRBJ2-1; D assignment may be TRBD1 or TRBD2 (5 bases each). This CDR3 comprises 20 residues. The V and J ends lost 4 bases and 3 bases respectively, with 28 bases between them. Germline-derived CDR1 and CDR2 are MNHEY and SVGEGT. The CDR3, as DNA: TGTGCCAGCAGTTCCGACCGAGGGACGGTAGCCGGGACGCTCTACAATGAGCAGTTCTTC. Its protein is CASSSDRGTVAGTLYNEQFF.

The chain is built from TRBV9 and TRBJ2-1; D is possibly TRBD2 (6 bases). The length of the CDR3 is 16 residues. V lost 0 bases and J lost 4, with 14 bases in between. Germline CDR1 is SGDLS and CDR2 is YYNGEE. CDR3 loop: CASSVGSSGAYNEQFF. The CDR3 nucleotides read TGTGCCAGCAGCGTAGGGAGTAGCGGAGCATACAATGAGCAGTTCTTC.

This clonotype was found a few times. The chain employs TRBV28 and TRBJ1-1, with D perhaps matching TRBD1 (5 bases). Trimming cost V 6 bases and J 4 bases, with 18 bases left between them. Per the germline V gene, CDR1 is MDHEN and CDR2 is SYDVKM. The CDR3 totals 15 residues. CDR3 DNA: TGTGCCAGCAGAAACAGCAGGGTACGGGGCACTGAAGCTTTCTTT. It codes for CASRNSRVRGTEAFF.